Following are 5 T cell receptor beta chains from one sample sequenced in a study of cytomegalovirus exposure and HLA in healthy donors. The primer mix had 60 Vbeta and 13 Jbeta primers. The table came from immunoSEQ multiplex PCR; TCRdb's copy has only in-frame clones and leaves some out. The sample contains about 120,000 clones, around two thirds of which appear only once. Source material: PBMCs. These receptor sequences come from a woman aged 40 to 49 in good health and CMV-seropositive.

This clone was detected a few times. This rearrangement joins TRBV7-3 to TRBJ2-6; no clear D gene. Germline CDR1 and CDR2: SGHTA and FQGTGA. Trimming stripped 1 base from V and 0 bases from J, with 13 bases between. This CDR3 is built from 18 residues. DNA of the CDR3: TGTGCCAGCAGCTTAAGGTCACTCCATAGCTCTGGGGCCAACGTCCTGACTTTC. This gives the protein CASSLRSLHSSGANVLTF.

The sample holds a few counts of this clone. V is TRBV4-3 and J is TRBJ1-3, with 7 bases that match TRBD1. The CDR3 consists of 16 residues. The ends lost 3 bases at V and 2 bases at J; junction bases unmatched: 7. Germline CDR1 reads LGHNA; CDR2 reads YSLEER. CDR3 residues: CASSQQQGFPGNTIYF. CDR3 DNA sequence: TGCGCCAGCAGCCAGCAACAGGGGTTTCCTGGAAACACCATATATTTT.

This clone was found a few times. The J gene is TRBJ2-7, the V gene TRBV23-1; tentatively, D is TRBD2 (5 bases). TRBV23-1 is annotated as an ORF whose role is uncertain. The CDR3 is 12 amino acids. V lost 7 bases and J lost 7, with 14 bases in between. The CDR3 bases are TGCGCCAGCAAGCGGATCCGCGGGGAGCAGTACTTC. Encoded protein: CASKRIRGEQYF.

This chain connects TRBV27 to TRBJ2-7, with D possibly TRBD2 on 5 matching bases. Germline CDR1 is MNHEY and CDR2 is SMNVEV (reference sequence). V lost 0 bases and J 4 bases, leaving 10 bases between the germline ends. The CDR3 runs to 14 residues. The CDR3 spells CASSLSRDSYEQYF. The CDR3 coding sequence is TGTGCCAGCAGTTTATCACGGGATAGTTACGAGCAGTACTTC.

The V gene is TRBV7-9, the J gene TRBJ1-5, with TRBD1 matching 8 bases. There are 14 residues in the CDR3. Losses at the gene ends were 5 bases for V and 4 bases for J; bases not matched to a gene: 4. Looked up from germline, CDR1 is SEHNR and CDR2 is FQNEAQ (reference sequence). CDR3 amino acids: CASSRTGRNQPQHF. The CDR3 DNA sequence: TGTGCCAGCAGCCGGACAGGGAGAAATCAGCCCCAGCATTTT.